The source of this T cell receptor beta chain is a study of blood T cell repertoires in COVID-19. About the research overall: Sample material is recorded as cDNA or gDNA derived from T cells, B-cell-depleted T cells, or PBMCs.

The germline gives CDR1 SGHTA, CDR2 FQGNSA. The junction had 1 base not matched to a gene; V was cut back by 0 bases and J by 0 bases. The CDR3 is 17 residues long. Patients at the Seattle site were enrolled during active infection and followed longitudinally. Sequencing used immunoSEQ multiplex PCR; TCRdb keeps in-frame clones, though not all of them. The data contain about 120,000 clones, 90% of them singletons. Material for sequencing was peripheral blood. The TCR was taken from a woman aged 55-70 years with COVID-19, enrolled during active disease. V is TRBV7-2 and J is TRBJ2-3; 12 bases fit TRBD2. For the CDR3, the DNA is TGTGCCAGCAGCTTAGCGGGGACTAGCGGGAGCACAGATACGCAGTATTTT. Translated, it gives CASSLAGTSGSTDTQYF. Full variable domain (rest looked up from reference TRBV7-2 and TRBJ2-3): GAGVSQSPSNKVTEKGKDVELRCDPISGHTALYWYRQSLGQGLEFLIYFQGNSAPDKSGLPSDRFSAERTGGSVSTLTIQRTQQEDSAVYLCASSLAGTSGSTDTQYFGPGTRLTVL.